This TCR beta chain was observed in a study of blood T cell repertoires in COVID-19. Study-level information: Sites in the United States, Italy and Spain provided acute and convalescent COVID-19 samples. The cDNA or gDNA used as material had been derived from T cells, B-cell-depleted T cells, or PBMCs.

In the source study's methods: Amplification from reference gene primers served as the basis for estimated nucleated cell counts. This table comes from immunoSEQ multiplex PCR, and its TCRdb copy is limited to in-frame clones, with some not included. D and trimming were read from the DNA, whereas the V and J calls and clone size are those reported in that table. Among approximately 400,000 clones listed, 70% to 90% were seen once. This clone was counted between two and nine times. Trimming took off 5 bases at V and 1 base at J, with 20 bases between the two ends. Germline V CDR1 and CDR2: LNHDA, SQIVND (reference sequence). CDR3 length: 17 residues. Seattle-derived patients entered the study during active infection and were followed longitudinally.

The sample comprised peripheral blood. V gene TRBV19 combines with J gene TRBJ1-1; a weak D match, TRBD1 (6 bases). The source is a woman aged 45-59 years with COVID-19, enrolled during active disease. CDR3 loop: CASSSRQALMANTEAFF. The CDR3 DNA is TGTGCCAGTAGTTCCCGACAGGCCCTAATGGCGAACACTGAAGCTTTCTTT.